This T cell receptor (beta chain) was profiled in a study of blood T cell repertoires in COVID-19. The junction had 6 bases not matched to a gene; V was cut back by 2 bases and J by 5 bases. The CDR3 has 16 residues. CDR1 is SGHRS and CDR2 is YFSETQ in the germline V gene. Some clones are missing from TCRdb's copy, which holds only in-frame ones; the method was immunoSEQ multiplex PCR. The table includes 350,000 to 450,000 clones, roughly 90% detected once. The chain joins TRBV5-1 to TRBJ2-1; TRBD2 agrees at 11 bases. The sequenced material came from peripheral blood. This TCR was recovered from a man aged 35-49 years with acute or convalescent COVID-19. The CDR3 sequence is CASSFYSGRAHNEQFF. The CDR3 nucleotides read TGCGCCAGCAGCTTTTATAGCGGGAGGGCCCACAATGAGCAGTTCTTC.